This TCR beta chain was sequenced during a study of blood T cell repertoires in COVID-19. Study summary: Sites in the United States, Italy and Spain provided acute and convalescent COVID-19 samples.

V was trimmed by 4 bases and J by 0 bases, leaving 11 bases between them. CDR3 length: 14 amino acids. Germline loops: CDR1 SQVTM, CDR2 ANQGSEA. Profiled with immunoSEQ multiplex PCR; TCRdb holds only in-frame clones, not every one. This sample yields 200,000 to 250,000 clones, of which about 85% are seen a single time; roughly 2.6% belongs to the top ten. The V call is TRBV29-1, the J call TRBJ2-3, with D perhaps TRBD2 (5 bases). Sequencing was carried out using peripheral blood. This receptor was taken from a man aged 45-60 years who had recovered from COVID-19. The DNA for the CDR3 is TGCAGCGTTGCCGGGATTTCTAGCACAGATACGCAGTATTTT. The encoded protein is CSVAGISSTDTQYF.